A single sample gave rise to the 10 T cell receptor beta chains below, sequenced in a study of T-cell memory formation after mild COVID-19. TCRdb ran MiXCR on the 5' RACE reads and lists one entry per CDR3 protein. The sample yields about 340,000 distinct CDR3 sequences, 10% to 15% seen once. Sequencing input: PBMCs or a T cell subset sorted from them (not recorded which). The receptor set was obtained from a man between 18 and 29 years old who had mild COVID-19 (a few samples of this study predate the infection). Cell type and time point are not known.

This clonotype was detected only a few times. The rearrangement uses TRBV11-3 and TRBJ2-1; D is unresolved. Trimming took 1 base from V and 6 from J, leaving 13 bases between them. Germline V gene sequence: CDR1 SGHNT, CDR2 YENEEA. This CDR3 spans 15 amino acids. The CDR3 sequence is CASSLGTGPSNEQFF. In DNA, the CDR3 is TGTGCCAGCAGCTTAGGGACCGGGCCTTCCAATGAGCAGTTCTTC.

This clonotype was observed a few times. The V gene is TRBV4-3, the J gene TRBJ1-5, with a weak D call TRBD1 (5 bases). The CDR3 covers 15 residues. Germline lookup yields CDR1 LGHNA and CDR2 YSLEER. V shed 1 base and J shed 0 bases, with 7 bases lying between them. The CDR3: CASSQGGGSNQPQHF. In DNA, the CDR3 is TGCGCCAGCAGCCAAGGGGGCGGTAGCAATCAGCCCCAGCATTTT.

This clonotype has only a few counts. The chain combines TRBV3-1 with TRBJ2-5; no clear D gene. Germline V gives CDR1 LGHDT, CDR2 YNNKEL (reference sequence). The CDR3 extends over 14 amino acids. V shed 0 bases and J shed 4 bases, with 9 bases lying between them. CDR3 region: CASSQDVWGETQYF. In DNA, the CDR3 is TGTGCCAGCAGCCAAGACGTGTGGGGAGAGACCCAGTACTTC.

The chain employs TRBV1 and TRBJ2-3; the D call of TRBD2 is as the table states it, not checked on the DNA. TRBV1 is listed as a pseudogene. There are 18 residues in the CDR3. The CDR3 DNA follows: TGCACCAGCAGCCAAGATTGGAGGAAACCGCCGAGCACAGATACGCAGTATTTT. Translated, it gives CTSSQDWRKPPSTDTQYF.

The gene calls are TRBV6-6 and TRBJ2-6; D remains unclear. The CDR3 sequence is 14 residues long. The germline V gene encodes CDR1 MNHNY and CDR2 SVGAGI (reference sequence). The V end was cut by 7 bases, the J end by 1 base, with 8 bases between. The chain's CDR3 is CASTTASGANVLTF. As DNA, the CDR3 is TGTGCCAGCACCACGGCTTCTGGGGCCAACGTCCTGACTTTC.

The sample holds a few counts of this clonotype. V gene TRBV5-1 combines with J gene TRBJ2-3; D is unclear. The germline V gene has CDR1 SGHRS and CDR2 YFSETQ. The CDR3 totals 19 residues. With 4 bases removed from V and 2 bases from J, the gap between germline ends came to 26 bases. The CDR3 region is CASSLPTPRVTPFTDTQYF. As DNA, the CDR3 is TGCGCCAGCAGCCTGCCGACCCCTAGAGTTACCCCCTTCACAGATACGCAGTATTTT.

The rearrangement joins TRBV7-2 to TRBJ1-1; D ambiguous. Trimming stripped 5 bases from V and 4 bases from J, with 17 bases between. CDR1 is SGHTA and CDR2 is FQGNSA in the germline V gene. The CDR3 length is 15 residues. Here the CDR3 reads CASSALRSRGTEAFF. CDR3 DNA sequence: TGTGCCAGCAGCGCACTACGGAGCCGAGGCACTGAAGCTTTCTTT.

V is TRBV9 and J is TRBJ2-5; perhaps D is TRBD1 or TRBD2 (8 bases each). Trimming shortened V by 0 bases and J by 10 bases, and 19 bases separated the two germline ends. The CDR3 runs to 15 residues. Germline CDR1 and CDR2: SGDLS and YYNGEE. CDR3 in DNA: TGTGCCAGCAGCGTAGCTCCCAGGGGGCTAGCGGGCCAGTACTTC. Amino acid sequence: CASSVAPRGLAGQYF.

There are many counts of this clonotype. The chain employs TRBV7-6 and TRBJ2-7; the match to TRBD1 covers 8 bases. Germline V gene data show CDR1 as SGHVS and CDR2 as FNYEAQ. The V and J ends lost 1 base and 3 bases, in that order; junction bases with no gene match: 5. The CDR3 has 15 amino acids. The CDR3 is CASSLGPRGLYEQYV. CDR3 DNA sequence: TGTGCCAGCAGCTTAGGTCCCAGGGGGCTCTACGAGCAGTACGTC.

This clonotype was counted only a few times. The CDR3 spells CASSFGGKTQYF. The CDR3 DNA reads TGTGCCAGCAGCTTTGGGGGGAAGACCCAGTACTTC. The chain carries TRBV7-2 and TRBJ2-5, with D tentatively TRBD2 (6 bases). Germline loops: CDR1 SGHTA, CDR2 FQGNSA. The V gene lost 3 bases and the J gene lost 6 bases, with 8 bases spanning the gap. This CDR3 is built from 12 residues.